These 13 T cell receptor beta chains were sequenced from one sample in a study of CXCR3-negative and CXCR3-positive naive CD8 T cells. Libraries were UMI-labeled 5' RACE TRB cDNA. TCRdb reprocessed the 5' RACE reads and keeps a single row for each CDR3 protein, giving no DNA. This sample's table has under 75,000 distinct CDR3 sequences. Sequencing was performed on naive CXCR3- CD8+ T cells from blood. The subset here: CD45RO-CCR7+CD27+CD95- naive CD8+ T cells lacking CXCR3 (TNR3-). Source of these receptors: a human donor in good health. Some clones in this sample may be carry-over from other donors' samples.

V gene TRBV7-3 combines with J gene TRBJ2-1; as DNA is missing, the TRBD1 call by TCRdb cannot be tested. Germline-derived CDR1 and CDR2 are SGHTA and FQGTGA. This CDR3 region has 13 residues. The CDR3 protein is CASSSTGYDEQFF.

The V and J genes are TRBV29-1 and TRBJ2-7. The CDR3 spans 13 residues. Germline V gene lookup returns CDR1 SQVTM and CDR2 ANQGSEA. The CDR3 loop reads CSVGEASSYEQYF.

The rearrangement joins TRBV10-2 to TRBJ1-1. Germline V gene lookup returns CDR1 WSHSY and CDR2 SAAADI. The CDR3 runs to 12 residues. The CDR3 loop is CASKTSGTEAFF.

The V gene is TRBV7-9, the J gene TRBJ1-2. CDR1 and CDR2 from the germline V gene are SEHNR and FQNEAQ (reference sequence). This CDR3 comprises 15 residues. CDR3 sequence reads: CASSYNSGLEYGYTF. The complete variable domain, with remaining parts taken from reference TRBV7-9 and TRBJ1-2, reads DTGVSQNPRHKITKRGQNVTFRCDPISEHNRLYWYRQTLGQGPEFLTYFQNEAQLEKSRLLSDRFSAERPKGSFSTLEIQRTEQGDSAMYLCASSYNSGLEYGYTFGSGTRLTVV.

V usage is TRBV29-1 and J usage is TRBJ2-1; TCRdb selects TRBD2, and the lack of DNA leaves this call unchecked. The CDR3 loop spans 13 amino acids. Germline V gene sequence: CDR1 SQVTM, CDR2 ANQGSEA. CDR3 residues: CSVEEGTGNEQFF.

The V gene is TRBV7-2, the J gene TRBJ1-1; TCRdb returns TRBD1, unconfirmable since there is no DNA. Germline CDR1 is SGHTA and CDR2 is FQGNSA. The CDR3 runs to 14 residues. The CDR3: CASSPWTANTEAFF.

This sequence joins TRBV7-2 and TRBJ2-3; absent DNA, TCRdb's TRBD1 call cannot be checked. Germline CDR1 is SGHTA and CDR2 is FQGNSA. There are 14 residues in the CDR3. The CDR3 loop is CASSLTAPMDTQYF. The full variable domain, completed using reference TRBV7-2 and TRBJ2-3, is GAGVSQSPSNKVTEKGKDVELRCDPISGHTALYWYRQSLGQGLEFLIYFQGNSAPDKSGLPSDRFSAERTGGSVSTLTIQRTQQEDSAVYLCASSLTAPMDTQYFGPGTRLTVL.

This chain joins TRBV5-1 and TRBJ2-7; TCRdb's D call of TRBD1 is untestable without DNA. Looked up from germline, CDR1 is SGHRS and CDR2 is YFSETQ. This CDR3 contains 14 residues. CDR3 residues: CASSPERQGYEQYF.

J is TRBJ2-7 and V is TRBV7-3; TCRdb's D call of TRBD1 is untestable without DNA. Looked up from germline, CDR1 is SGHTA and CDR2 is FQGTGA. This CDR3 spans 15 amino acids. The CDR3 protein is CASSLDEGAAYEQYF.

This chain connects TRBV5-4 to TRBJ2-7; with no DNA, the TCRdb D assignment of TRBD2 cannot be verified. The V gene's germline CDR1 is SGHNT and CDR2 YYREEE (reference sequence). This CDR3 contains 15 residues. CDR3 residues: CASSLGRDRTYEQYF.

J is TRBJ2-7 and V is TRBV4-3; as DNA is missing, the TRBD1 call by TCRdb cannot be tested. Germline-derived CDR1 and CDR2 are LGHNA and YSLEER. The CDR3 extends over 15 amino acids. This CDR3 is CASSQERQGTYEQYF.

CDR3 amino acids: CSASQGQGYGYTF. The J gene is TRBJ1-2, the V gene TRBV20-1; TCRdb calls TRBD1, which cannot be checked without DNA. Germline values: CDR1 DFQATT, CDR2 SNEGSKA (reference sequence). This CDR3 is 13 amino acids long.

The rearrangement links TRBV29-1 to TRBJ2-7; TCRdb's D gene call, TRBD1, goes unchecked for lack of DNA. Per germline, CDR1 SQVTM and CDR2 ANQGSEA. The CDR3 length is 12 residues. CDR3 region: CSVRSGAYEQYF.